What follows are 13 T cell receptor beta chains derived from one specimen sequenced in a study of control samples from healthy donors and cancer patients. Measured with immunoSEQ multiplex PCR; TCRdb has only the in-frame clones, and not every one. The repertoire includes some 150,000 clones, 94% of them detected once, and around 13% sits in the top ten. The sequencing input was blood. The receptors stem from a man in his forties or fifties in good health.

This sequence joins TRBV7-8 and TRBJ2-7; the match to TRBD1 covers 9 bases. Germline loops: CDR1 SGHVS, CDR2 FQNEAQ. J lost 1 base, V lost 5 bases, and 9 bases had no gene match. The CDR3 has 16 amino acids. CDR3 sequence: CASSPNRGRLSYEQYF. Here the CDR3 DNA reads TGTGCCAGCAGCCCGAACAGGGGGCGATTATCCTACGAGCAGTACTTC.

The chain carries TRBV7-3 and TRBJ1-2; D perhaps matches TRBD1 (6 bases). Between the trimmed V and J ends, which lost 5 bases and 0 bases, there was a span of 22 bases. Germline CDR1 SGHTA, CDR2 FQGTGA. The CDR3 spans 18 residues. As DNA, the CDR3 is TGTGCCAGCAGCCCCTCTATTTCTACAGGGTGGACTAACTATGGCTACACCTTC. This sequence encodes CASSPSISTGWTNYGYTF.

The CDR3 nucleotides read TGCGCCAGCAGCAAGCGGGGGGCTCTAAGCACAGATACGCAGTATTTT. Translating it yields CASSKRGALSTDTQYF. The gene calls are TRBV10-1 and TRBJ2-3; 9 bases are a match to TRBD2. J was trimmed by 0 bases and V by 6 bases; bases with no gene match: 7. Germline V gene sequence: CDR1 WNHNN, CDR2 SYGVQD (reference sequence). This CDR3 is built from 16 residues.

The rearrangement uses TRBV7-9 and TRBJ2-3; D possibly corresponds to TRBD2 (5 bases). The CDR3 is made up of 11 amino acids. Trimming removed 7 bases at V and 6 bases at J, with 8 bases between. Germline CDR1 reads SEHNR; CDR2 reads FQNEAQ (reference sequence). CDR3 protein: CASTPGDTQYF. The CDR3, as DNA: TGTGCCAGCACCCCGGGGGATACGCAGTATTTT.

This chain links TRBV4-1 with TRBJ2-7; TRBD1 aligns across 7 bases. J was trimmed by 12 bases and V by 0 bases; bases with no gene match: 8. The CDR3 contains 13 residues. CDR1 is MGHRA, CDR2 YSYEKL, per germline. The CDR3 nucleotides read TGCGCCAGCAGCCAAGATCAGGCGACAGGGTTGTACTTC. This codes for CASSQDQATGLYF.

The chain uses TRBV7-9 and TRBJ1-5; 7 bases map to TRBD1. This CDR3 is 14 amino acids long. CDR1 SEHNR and CDR2 FQNEAQ come from the germline V gene (reference sequence). V lost 6 bases and J lost 6; bases outside the gene matches: 8. The CDR3 is CASSSTGALQPQHF. Written as DNA, the CDR3 is TGTGCCAGCAGTTCTACAGGGGCTCTTCAGCCCCAGCATTTT.

The chain uses TRBV6-5 and TRBJ2-2, with D unclear. CDR1 and CDR2 from the germline V gene are MNHEY and SVGAGI. The CDR3 spans 14 residues. Trimming removed 0 bases from V and 5 bases from J, with 7 bases in between. As DNA, the CDR3 is TGTGCCAGCAGTTACTCGATATGGACCGGGGAGCTGTTTTTT. Translation gives CASSYSIWTGELFF.

J is TRBJ1-6 and V is TRBV18; maybe TRBD1 (6 bases). Trimming took 0 bases from V and 6 from J, leaving 9 bases between them. Germline V gene data show CDR1 as KGHSH and CDR2 as LQKENI. CDR3 length equals 15 residues. The CDR3, as DNA: TGTGCCAGCTCACCACCGGGCAGGGGTAATTCACCCCTCCACTTT. This sequence encodes CASSPPGRGNSPLHF.

The genes are TRBV28 and TRBJ2-7; unclear D gene. Germline V gives CDR1 MDHEN, CDR2 SYDVKM. CDR3 length equals 12 residues. Trimming left V 8 bases short and J 4 bases short, with 12 bases between. This CDR3 reads CASLGGIYEQYF. The CDR3 DNA follows: TGTGCCAGCCTGGGCGGAATTTACGAGCAGTACTTC.

V gene TRBV5-6 combines with J gene TRBJ1-1; D remains ambiguous. V lost 0 bases and J lost 1, with 10 bases in between. CDR3 size: 15 residues. The germline V gene has CDR1 SGHDT and CDR2 YYEEEE. The CDR3 here is CASSLAGIGNTEAFF. The CDR3 region has the DNA TGTGCCAGCAGCTTGGCGGGGATAGGGAACACTGAAGCTTTCTTT.

The V gene is TRBV20-1, the J gene TRBJ1-5; maybe TRBD1 (5 bases). This CDR3 region has 13 residues. Germline lookup yields CDR1 DFQATT and CDR2 SNEGSKA (reference sequence). Trimming took 6 bases from V and 7 from J, leaving 16 bases between them. The CDR3 region has the DNA TGCAGTGCAAGTGATTCAGGGAACCAGCCCCAGCATTTT. Encoded protein: CSASDSGNQPQHF.

V gene TRBV7-9 combines with J gene TRBJ1-3; tentatively, D is TRBD1 (6 bases). Trimming took 1 base from V and 3 from J, leaving 19 bases between them. The germline gives CDR1 SEHNR, CDR2 FQNEAQ (reference sequence). CDR3 size: 18 residues. The CDR3 DNA reads TGTGCCAGCAGCTTAGTTCAGGGGTCCTCCTCCGGTGGAAACACCATATATTTT. Its protein is CASSLVQGSSSGGNTIYF.

This chain uses TRBV2 with TRBJ1-2, with D perhaps TRBD1 (6 bases). Germline values: CDR1 SNHLY, CDR2 FYNNEI. This CDR3 spans 13 amino acids. Trimming removed 4 bases at V and 2 bases at J, with 8 bases between. Here the CDR3 DNA reads TGTGCCAGCAGTGGGACAGCGAACTATGGCTACACCTTC. It translates to CASSGTANYGYTF.